This T cell receptor (beta chain) was sequenced in a study of T cell changes during pregnancy in multiple sclerosis. This CDR3 contains 17 residues. V lost 7 bases and J lost 5; bases outside the gene matches: 14. Germline V gives CDR1 GTSNPN, CDR2 SVGIG (reference sequence). Clones were read by immunoSEQ multiplex PCR, and TCRdb kept only the in-frame ones, dropping some. Of approximately 71,000 clones listed, about 92% are singletons. This specimen was peripheral blood, taken in the third trimester of pregnancy. V gene TRBV30 combines with J gene TRBJ2-7; 16 bases fit TRBD2. This TCR derives from a female donor with multiple sclerosis, enrolled in a pregnancy study. CDR3 residues: CALGGLAGGRPVHEQYF. In nucleotides, the CDR3 is TGTGCCTTGGGGGGACTAGCGGGAGGGCGGCCCGTCCACGAGCAGTACTTC.